This TCR beta chain is from a study of cytomegalovirus exposure and HLA in healthy donors. General study points: Only CMV serostatus was available as immune exposure information. It emerged from a later analysis that several of the most significant clusters appeared to be linked to common viral pathogens. For TCR beta chains, V- and J-gene trimming was later linked to a missense DCLRE1C variant.

In its sample, this clone was seen a few times. Its specificity is unknown. With V trimmed by 4 bases and J by 6 bases, 8 bases remained unmatched. CDR1 and CDR2 (germline): SGHNT, YYREEE (reference sequence). This CDR3 spans 14 amino acids. All the people who gave samples were healthy bone marrow donors. Primers included in the PCR were 60 Vbeta and 13 Jbeta primers. Clones were read by immunoSEQ multiplex PCR, and TCRdb kept only the in-frame ones, dropping some. The table lists 85,000 to 95,000 clones, less than 10% of them singletons, with about 2% in the top ten. The TCR originated in a man aged 50-59 years in good health and CMV-seronegative. The sequenced sample was PBMCs. J is TRBJ1-1 and V is TRBV5-4; 8 nucleotides line up with TRBD1. Here the CDR3 reads CASSLIGQGSEAFF. In DNA form, the CDR3 reads TGTGCCAGCAGCCTAATCGGACAGGGATCTGAAGCTTTCTTT.